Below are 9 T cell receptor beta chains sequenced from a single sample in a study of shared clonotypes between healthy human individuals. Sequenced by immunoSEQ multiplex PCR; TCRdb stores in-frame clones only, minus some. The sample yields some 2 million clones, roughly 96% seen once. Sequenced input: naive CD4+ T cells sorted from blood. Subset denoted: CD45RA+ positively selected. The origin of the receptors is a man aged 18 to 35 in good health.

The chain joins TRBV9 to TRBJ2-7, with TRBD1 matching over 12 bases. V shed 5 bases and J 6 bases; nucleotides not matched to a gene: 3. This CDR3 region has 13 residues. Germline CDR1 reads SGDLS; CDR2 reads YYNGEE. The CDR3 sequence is CASSRDRGLEQYF. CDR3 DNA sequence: TGTGCCAGCAGTCGGGACAGGGGGCTCGAGCAGTACTTC.

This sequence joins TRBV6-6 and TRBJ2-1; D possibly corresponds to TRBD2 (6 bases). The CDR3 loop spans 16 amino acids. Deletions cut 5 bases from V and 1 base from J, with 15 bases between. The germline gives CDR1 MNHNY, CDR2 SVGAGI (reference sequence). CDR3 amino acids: CASSPLPGLSYNEQFF. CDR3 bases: TGTGCCAGCAGTCCCCTCCCGGGACTTTCCTACAATGAGCAGTTCTTC.

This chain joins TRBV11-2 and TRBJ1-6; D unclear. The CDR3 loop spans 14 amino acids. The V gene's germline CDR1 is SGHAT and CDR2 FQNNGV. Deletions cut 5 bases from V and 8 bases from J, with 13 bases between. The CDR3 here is CASSGGRNDSPLHF. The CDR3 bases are TGTGCCAGCAGCGGCGGACGAAATGATTCACCCCTCCACTTT.

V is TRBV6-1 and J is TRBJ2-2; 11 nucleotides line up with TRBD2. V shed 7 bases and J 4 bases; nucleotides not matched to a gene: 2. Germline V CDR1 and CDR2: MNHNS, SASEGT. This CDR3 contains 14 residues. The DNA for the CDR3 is TGTGCCAGCACCCTAGCGGGGGGCACCGGGGAGCTGTTTTTT. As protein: CASTLAGGTGELFF.

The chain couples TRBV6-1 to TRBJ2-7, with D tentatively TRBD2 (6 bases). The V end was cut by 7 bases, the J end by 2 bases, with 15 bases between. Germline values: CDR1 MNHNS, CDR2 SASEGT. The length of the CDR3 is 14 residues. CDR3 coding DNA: TGTGCCAGCACCCGGGCAGCGGGCGCCTACGAGCAGTACTTC. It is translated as CASTRAAGAYEQYF.

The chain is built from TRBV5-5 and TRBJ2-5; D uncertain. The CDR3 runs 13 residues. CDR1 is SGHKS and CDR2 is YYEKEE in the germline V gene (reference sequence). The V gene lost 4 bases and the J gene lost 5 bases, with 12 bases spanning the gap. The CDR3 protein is CASSGQARETQYF. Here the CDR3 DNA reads TGTGCCAGCAGCGGGCAGGCGCGGGAGACCCAGTACTTC.

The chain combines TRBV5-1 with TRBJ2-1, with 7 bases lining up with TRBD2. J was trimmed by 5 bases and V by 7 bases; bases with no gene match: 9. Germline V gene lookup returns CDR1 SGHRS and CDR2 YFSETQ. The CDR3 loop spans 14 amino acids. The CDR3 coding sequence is TGCGCCAGCCTAGCGGTAAACGGGAACAATGAGCAGTTCTTC. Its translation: CASLAVNGNNEQFF.

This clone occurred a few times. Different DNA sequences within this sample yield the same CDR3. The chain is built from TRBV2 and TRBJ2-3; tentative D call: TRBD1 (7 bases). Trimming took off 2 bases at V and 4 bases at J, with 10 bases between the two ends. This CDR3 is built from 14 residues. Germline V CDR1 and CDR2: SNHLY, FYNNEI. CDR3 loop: CASSELRGADTQYF. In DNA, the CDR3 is TGTGCCAGCAGTGAACTCAGGGGGGCAGATACGCAGTATTTT.

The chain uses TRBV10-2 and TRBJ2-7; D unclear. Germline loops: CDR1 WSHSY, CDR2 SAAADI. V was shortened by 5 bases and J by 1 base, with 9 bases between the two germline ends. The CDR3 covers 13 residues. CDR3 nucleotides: TGCGCCAGCAGTACGGGTCTATCCTACGAGCAGTACTTC. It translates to CASSTGLSYEQYF.